This TCR beta chain was sequenced for a study of beta chain features in type 1 diabetes. Study at large: Cell yields, age and gender were similar between patients and healthy donors.

A heparinised blood draw that averaged about 110 mL was obtained once from each donor. The entirety of the isolated RNA underwent reverse transcription, so expressed TCRB transcripts were sequenced. Profiling relied on immunoSEQ multiplex PCR, and the TCRdb table lists in-frame clones only, not all of them. The sample records some 370,000 clones, roughly a tenth being singletons. About this clone: Its matching antigen is unknown.

In germline, CDR1 is SNHLY, CDR2 FYNNEI. There are 14 residues in the CDR3. General study results and limits: Shorter TCRB CDR3s, moderately but significantly so, were found in Type 1 diabetes patients in all four CD4+ subsets. The similarity of naive, central memory and Treg TCRB repertoires appeared greater among patients than among healthy donors.

V usage is TRBV2 and J usage is TRBJ2-5; D may be TRBD2 (6 bases). The DNA end lines up better with TRBJ2-7; the J call may be wrong. This sequence originates from a man aged 25 to 40 with type 1 diabetes. The sequenced sample consisted of central memory CD4+ T cells from blood. The CDR3 DNA reads as TGTGCCAGCAGTGGTGCAGGACTACCCTACGAGCAGTACTTC. Its protein product is CASSGAGLPYEQYF.